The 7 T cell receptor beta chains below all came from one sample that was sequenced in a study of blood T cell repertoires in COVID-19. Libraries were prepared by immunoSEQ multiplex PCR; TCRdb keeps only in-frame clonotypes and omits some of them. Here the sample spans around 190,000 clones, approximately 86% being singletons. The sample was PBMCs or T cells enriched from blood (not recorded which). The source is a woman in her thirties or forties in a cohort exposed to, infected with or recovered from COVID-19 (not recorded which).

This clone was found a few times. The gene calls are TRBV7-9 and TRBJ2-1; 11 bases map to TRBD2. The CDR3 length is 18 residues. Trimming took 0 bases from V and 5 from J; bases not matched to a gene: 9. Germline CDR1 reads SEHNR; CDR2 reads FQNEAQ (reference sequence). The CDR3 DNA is TGTGCCAGCAGCTTAGCGGGGTTTAGCGGGAGGGCCAACAATGAGCAGTTCTTC. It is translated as CASSLAGFSGRANNEQFF.

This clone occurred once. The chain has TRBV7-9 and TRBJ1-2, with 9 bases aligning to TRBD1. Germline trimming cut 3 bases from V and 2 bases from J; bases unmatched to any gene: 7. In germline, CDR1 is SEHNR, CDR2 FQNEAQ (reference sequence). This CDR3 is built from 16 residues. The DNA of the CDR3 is TGTGCCAGCAGCTTTTCGGGGACAGGGTTGAACTATGGCTACACCTTC. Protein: CASSFSGTGLNYGYTF.

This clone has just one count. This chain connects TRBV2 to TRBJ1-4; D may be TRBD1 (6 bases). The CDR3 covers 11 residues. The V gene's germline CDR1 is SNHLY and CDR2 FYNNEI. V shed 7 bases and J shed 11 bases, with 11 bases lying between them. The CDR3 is CASKGVWKLFF. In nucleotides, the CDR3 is TGTGCCAGCAAGGGGGTTTGGAAACTGTTTTTT.

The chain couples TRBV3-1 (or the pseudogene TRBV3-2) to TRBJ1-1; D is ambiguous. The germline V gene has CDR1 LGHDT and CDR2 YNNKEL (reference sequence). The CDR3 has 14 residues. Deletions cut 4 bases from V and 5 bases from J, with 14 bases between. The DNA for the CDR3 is TGTGCCAGCAGCCGAGAGAGGGAACAGACTGAAGCTTTCTTT. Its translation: CASSREREQTEAFF.

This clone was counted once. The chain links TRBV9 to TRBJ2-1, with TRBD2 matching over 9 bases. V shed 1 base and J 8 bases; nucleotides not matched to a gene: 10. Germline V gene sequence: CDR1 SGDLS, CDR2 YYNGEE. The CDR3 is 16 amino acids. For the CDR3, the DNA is TGTGCCAGCAGCGTATGGGCGGGGGGGCCATTAGATGAGCAGTTCTTC. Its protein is CASSVWAGGPLDEQFF.

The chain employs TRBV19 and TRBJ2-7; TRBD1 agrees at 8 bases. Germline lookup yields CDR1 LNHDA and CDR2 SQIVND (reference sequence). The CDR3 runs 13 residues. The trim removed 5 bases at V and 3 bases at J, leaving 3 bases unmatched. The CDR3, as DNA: TGTGCCAGTAGTGCACAGGGGGACTACGAGCAGTACTTC. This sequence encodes CASSAQGDYEQYF.

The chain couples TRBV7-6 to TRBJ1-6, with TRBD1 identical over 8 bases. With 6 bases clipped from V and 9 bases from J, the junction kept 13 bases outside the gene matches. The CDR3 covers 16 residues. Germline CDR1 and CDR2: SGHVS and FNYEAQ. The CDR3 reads CASSISRGPGSSPLHF. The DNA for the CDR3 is TGTGCCAGCAGTATTAGCAGGGGGCCAGGGAGTTCACCCCTCCACTTT.